This T cell receptor (beta chain) was retrieved from a study of cytomegalovirus exposure and HLA in healthy donors. Study-level points and caveats: Information on immune exposure was restricted to one variable (CMV serostatus). DRB1 had the most TCR associations and HLA-C the fewest, a later analysis found, with rates varying by HLA locus.

As concerns this clone: Antigen unknown.

60 Vbeta and 13 Jbeta primers were used in PCR. Here immunoSEQ multiplex PCR was the method, and the copy in TCRdb shows in-frame clones only, minus some. The table has about 140,000 clones, 75% to 90% seen once; the top ten hold roughly 1.2%. The V gene's germline CDR1 is MNHEY and CDR2 SMNVEV (reference sequence). V gave up 7 bases and J gave up 0 bases; unmatched junction bases: 4. The CDR3 covers 15 residues. Material for sequencing was PBMCs. V is TRBV27 and J is TRBJ1-1, with TRBD1 matching 11 bases. This sequence was found in a female donor in good health and CMV-seronegative. The CDR3 region is CASNRGQGVNTEAFF. The CDR3 coding sequence is TGTGCCAGCAACCGGGGACAGGGGGTGAACACTGAAGCTTTCTTT.